This T cell receptor (beta chain) is drawn from a study of blood T cell repertoires in COVID-19 (dated by TCRdb to 2018 to 2021). Turning to the overall study: Samples covering the acute and convalescent phases of COVID-19 were provided by collaborators in the United States, Italy and Spain. The material from the prospective study consisted of cDNA or gDNA derived from T cells, B-cell-depleted T cells, or PBMCs. Subjects who had been exposed to COVID-19, were actively infected with it, or had recovered from it provided the deeply sampled blood TCRbeta repertoires that made up the dataset. The repertoires were made available in a free public database intended to serve as a resource for research on the immune response to SARS-CoV-2. The samples were drawn from two sources: the first 160 participants of the ongoing ImmuneRACE study, and about 1,300 subjects contributed by 6 global collaborators. Sample metadata almost always included a de-identified subject ID, COVID-19 status, age in years and sex. Where available, HLA class I and class II types were taken from metadata supplied by the sample provider and were not determined by assay-based typing.

The immunoSEQ Assay, a bias-controlled multiplex PCR, was used to amplify TCRbeta CDR3 regions from genomic DNA. The authors' pipeline ran thus. The number of nucleated cells in each sample was estimated by amplification of reference gene primers within the assay. To quantify the absolute abundance of each unique TCRbeta CDR3 rearrangement, sequence reads were collapsed and filtered. For each sample, productive Simpson clonality was calculated as the square root of Simpson's diversity index across productive rearrangements. The table was pulled from immuneACCESS by TCRdb, which kept in-frame rearrangements only. Such tables lose some clones; where checked, under half of the loss comes from unresolved V genes, and the rest has no known cause. That table supplies the V and J calls and clone size; D and trimming were determined from the DNA. Across this sample there are 250,000 or so clones, with about 87% seen only once. The ten most abundant clones make up around 0.87% of the sample.

In the prospective study, participants were about 18 to 90 years old, resided in 20 to 30 geographic areas of the United States, and were enrolled through a virtual design. To assign participants to cohorts, the prospective study relied on clinical history that participants themselves reported in a screening survey and a study questionnaire. Exposed participants were defined as having been in contact with someone with a PCR-confirmed or clinician-diagnosed COVID-19 case within 2 weeks of study entry. Mobile phlebotomists in the prospective study collected whole blood, serum and a nasopharyngeal or oropharyngeal swab from every participant. Over an approximately 2-month period, participants in the prospective study had the option of providing additional blood draws and questionnaires. Before DNA extraction, prospective study blood samples were shipped either frozen or at room temperature. As concerns this clone: There is no known antigen for this receptor. No qualities accompany the bases; no much larger clone lies one base away.

General study outcomes and caveats: The quantity of clinical and demographic metadata differed by source and by participant and was supplied without curation.

The CDR3 numbers 13 residues from cysteine through phenylalanine. The entry retains the CDR3 DNA only, 39 bases that are in frame from base 1. The receptor was isolated from a man over 45 who had been exposed to COVID-19. The V and J genes are TRBV21-1 and TRBJ2-5; the table's D call, TRBD2, was not checked against the DNA. TRBV21-1 is termed a pseudogene. Sequencing input: PBMCs or T cells enriched from blood (not recorded which). The DNA is TGTGCCAGCAGGGCCGGATCCGGGGAGACCCAGTACTTC. Translated, this gives CASRAGSGETQYF.